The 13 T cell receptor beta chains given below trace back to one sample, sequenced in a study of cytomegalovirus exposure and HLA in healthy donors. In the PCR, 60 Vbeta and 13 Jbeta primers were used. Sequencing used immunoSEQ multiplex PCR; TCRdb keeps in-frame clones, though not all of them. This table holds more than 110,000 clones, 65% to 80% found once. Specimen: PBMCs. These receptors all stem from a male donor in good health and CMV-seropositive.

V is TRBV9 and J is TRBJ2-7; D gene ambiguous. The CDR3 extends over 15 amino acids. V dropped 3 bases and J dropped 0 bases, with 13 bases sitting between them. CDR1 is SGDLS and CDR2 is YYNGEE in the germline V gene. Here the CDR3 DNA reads TGTGCCAGCAGCGCCCCCCGAGCCGGCTCCTACGAGCAGTACTTC. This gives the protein CASSAPRAGSYEQYF.

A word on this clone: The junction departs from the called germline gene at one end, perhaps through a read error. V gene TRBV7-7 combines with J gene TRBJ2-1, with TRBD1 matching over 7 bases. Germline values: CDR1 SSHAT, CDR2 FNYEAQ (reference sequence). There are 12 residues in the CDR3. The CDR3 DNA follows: TGTGCTAGCAGCATCCAAGGGGGCGAGCAGTTCTTC. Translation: CASSIQGGEQFF. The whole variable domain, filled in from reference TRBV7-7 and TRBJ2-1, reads GAGVSQSPRYKVTKRGQDVTLRCDPISSHATLYWYQQALGQGPEFLTYFNYEAQPDKSGLPSDRFSAERPEGSISTLTIQRTEQRDSAMYRCASSIQGGEQFFGPGTRLTVL.

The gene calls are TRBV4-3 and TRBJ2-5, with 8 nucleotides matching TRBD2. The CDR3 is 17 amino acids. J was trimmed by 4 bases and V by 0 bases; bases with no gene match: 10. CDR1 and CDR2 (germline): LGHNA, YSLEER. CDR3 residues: CASSQEGRTSSGETQYF. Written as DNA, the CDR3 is TGCGCCAGCAGCCAAGAAGGCCGGACTAGCTCGGGAGAGACCCAGTACTTC.

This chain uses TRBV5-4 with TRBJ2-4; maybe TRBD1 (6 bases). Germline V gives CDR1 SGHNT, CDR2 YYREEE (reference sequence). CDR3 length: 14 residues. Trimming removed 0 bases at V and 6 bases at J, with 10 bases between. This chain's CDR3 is CASSLVAQGNIQYF. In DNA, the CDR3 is TGTGCCAGCAGCTTGGTGGCACAGGGAAACATTCAGTACTTC.

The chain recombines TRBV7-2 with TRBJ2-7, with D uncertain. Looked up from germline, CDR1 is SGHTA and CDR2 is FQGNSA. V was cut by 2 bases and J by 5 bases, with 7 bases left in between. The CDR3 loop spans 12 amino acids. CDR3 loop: CASSLLVNEQYF. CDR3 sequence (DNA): TGTGCCAGCAGCTTATTAGTTAACGAGCAGTACTTC.

In DNA, the CDR3 is TGTGCCAGCAGCTTAAGAGGGTGGGAGAGCGAGCAGTACTTC. Translated: CASSLRGWESEQYF. This chain links TRBV7-2 with TRBJ2-7; D is perhaps TRBD2 (5 bases). The CDR3 is 14 residues long. Germline V gene lookup returns CDR1 SGHTA and CDR2 FQGNSA. V was clipped by 2 bases and J by 6 bases, with 14 bases between them.

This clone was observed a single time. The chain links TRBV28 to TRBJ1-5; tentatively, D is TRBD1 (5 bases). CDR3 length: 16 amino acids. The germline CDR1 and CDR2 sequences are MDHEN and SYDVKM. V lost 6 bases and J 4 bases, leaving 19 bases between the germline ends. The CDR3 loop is CASRLESAPGNQPQHF. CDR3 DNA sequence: TGTGCCAGCAGGCTTGAGTCAGCGCCAGGGAATCAGCCCCAGCATTTT. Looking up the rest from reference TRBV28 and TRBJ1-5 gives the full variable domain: DVKVTQSSRYLVKRTGEKVFLECVQDMDHENMFWYRQDPGLGLRLIYFSYDVKMKEKGDIPEGYSVSREKKERFSLILESASTNQTSMYLCASRLESAPGNQPQHFGDGTRLSIL.

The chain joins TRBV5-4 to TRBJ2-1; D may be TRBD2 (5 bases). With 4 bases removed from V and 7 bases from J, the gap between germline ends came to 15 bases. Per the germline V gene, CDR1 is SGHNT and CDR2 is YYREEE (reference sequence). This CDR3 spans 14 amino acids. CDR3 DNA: TGTGCCAGCAGCCTCAACACTAGGACGAATGAGCAGTTCTTC. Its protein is CASSLNTRTNEQFF.

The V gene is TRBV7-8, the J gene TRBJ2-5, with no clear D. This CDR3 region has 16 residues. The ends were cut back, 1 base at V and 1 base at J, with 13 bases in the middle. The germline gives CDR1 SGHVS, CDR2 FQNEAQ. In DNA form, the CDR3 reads TGTGCCAGCAGCTTAGATTGGCGGCGGATCCAAGAGACCCAGTACTTC. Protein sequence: CASSLDWRRIQETQYF.

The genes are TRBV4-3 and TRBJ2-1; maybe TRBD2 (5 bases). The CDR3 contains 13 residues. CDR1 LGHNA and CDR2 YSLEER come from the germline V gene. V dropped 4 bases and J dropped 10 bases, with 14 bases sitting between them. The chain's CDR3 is CASSLVGQREQFF. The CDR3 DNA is TGCGCCAGCAGCCTCGTAGGGCAGCGGGAGCAGTTCTTC.

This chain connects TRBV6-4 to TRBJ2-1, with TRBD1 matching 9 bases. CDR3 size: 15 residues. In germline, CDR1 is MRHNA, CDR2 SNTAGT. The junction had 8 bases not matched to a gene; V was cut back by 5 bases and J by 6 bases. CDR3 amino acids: CASSPRTGEVNEQFF. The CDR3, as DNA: TGTGCCAGCAGTCCACGGACAGGGGAGGTCAATGAGCAGTTCTTC.

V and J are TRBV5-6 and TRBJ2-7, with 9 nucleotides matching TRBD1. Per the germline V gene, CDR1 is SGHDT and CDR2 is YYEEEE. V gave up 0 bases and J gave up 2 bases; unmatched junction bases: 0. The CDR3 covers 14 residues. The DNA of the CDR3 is TGTGCCAGCAGCTTGGGGACAGGGGCCTACGAGCAGTACTTC. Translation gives CASSLGTGAYEQYF.

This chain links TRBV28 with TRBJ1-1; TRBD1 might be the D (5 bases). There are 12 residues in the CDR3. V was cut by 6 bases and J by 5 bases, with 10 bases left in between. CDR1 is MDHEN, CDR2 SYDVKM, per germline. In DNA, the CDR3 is TGTGCCAGCAGAGTCGGGGGTACTGAAGCTTTCTTT. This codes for CASRVGGTEAFF.